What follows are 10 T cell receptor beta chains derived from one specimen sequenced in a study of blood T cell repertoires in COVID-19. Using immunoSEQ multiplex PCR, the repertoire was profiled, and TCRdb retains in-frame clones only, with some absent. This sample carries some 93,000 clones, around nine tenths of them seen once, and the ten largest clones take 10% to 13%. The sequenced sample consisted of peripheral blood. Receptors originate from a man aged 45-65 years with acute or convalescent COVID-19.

The CDR3 DNA follows: TGTGGCTTAGGACAGGGAACTGGAAACACCATATATTTT. Its translation is CGLGQGTGNTIYF. The genes are TRBV12-3 or TRBV12-4 and TRBJ1-3, with 8 bases that match TRBD1. This CDR3 region has 13 residues.

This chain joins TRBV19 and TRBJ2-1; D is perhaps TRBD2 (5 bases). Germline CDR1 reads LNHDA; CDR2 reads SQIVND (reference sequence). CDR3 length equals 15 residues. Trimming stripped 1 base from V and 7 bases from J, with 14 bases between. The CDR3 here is CASSIASSPGNEQFF. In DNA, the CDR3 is TGTGCCAGTAGTATAGCTAGCAGCCCCGGGAATGAGCAGTTCTTC. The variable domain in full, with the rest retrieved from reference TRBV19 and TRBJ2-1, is DGGITQSPKYLFRKEGQNVTLSCEQNLNHDAMYWYRQDPGQGLRLIYYSQIVNDFQKGDIAEGYSVSREKKESFPLTVTSAQKNPTAFYLCASSIASSPGNEQFFGPGTRLTVL.

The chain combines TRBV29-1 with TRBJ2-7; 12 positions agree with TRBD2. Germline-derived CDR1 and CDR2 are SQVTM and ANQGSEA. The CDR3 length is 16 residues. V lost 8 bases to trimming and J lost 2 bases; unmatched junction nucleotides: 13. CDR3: CSPPGIWTSGAYEQYF. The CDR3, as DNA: TGCAGCCCCCCCGGGATCTGGACTAGCGGGGCCTACGAGCAGTACTTC.

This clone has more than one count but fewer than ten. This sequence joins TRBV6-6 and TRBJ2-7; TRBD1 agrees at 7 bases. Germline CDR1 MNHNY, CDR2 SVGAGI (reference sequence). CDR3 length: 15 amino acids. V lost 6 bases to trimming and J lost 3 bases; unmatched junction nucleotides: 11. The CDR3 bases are TGTGCCAGCAGAGACCCGGCACAGGGGTTCTACGAGCAGTACTTC. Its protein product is CASRDPAQGFYEQYF.

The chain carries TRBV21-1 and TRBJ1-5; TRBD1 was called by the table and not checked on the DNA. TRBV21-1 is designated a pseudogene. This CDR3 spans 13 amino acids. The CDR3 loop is CASSRASWQPQHF. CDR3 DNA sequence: TGTGCCAGCAGCAGGGCGAGTTGGCAGCCCCAGCATTTT.

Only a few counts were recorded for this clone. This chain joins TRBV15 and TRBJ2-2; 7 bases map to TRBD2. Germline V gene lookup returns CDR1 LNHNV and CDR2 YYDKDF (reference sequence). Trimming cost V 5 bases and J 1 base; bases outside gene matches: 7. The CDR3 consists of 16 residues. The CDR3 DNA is TGTGCCACCAGCGGAACTAGCGCCCAGAACACCGGGGAGCTGTTTTTT. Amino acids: CATSGTSAQNTGELFF.

The CDR3 coding sequence is TGTGCCAGCAGTGCACAGGGGAACACTGAAGCTTTCTTT. Its protein is CASSAQGNTEAFF. The chain employs TRBV12-3 or TRBV12-4 and TRBJ1-1; a weak D match, TRBD1 (6 bases). CDR3 length: 13 residues. V was cut by 5 bases and J by 1 base, with 8 bases left in between.

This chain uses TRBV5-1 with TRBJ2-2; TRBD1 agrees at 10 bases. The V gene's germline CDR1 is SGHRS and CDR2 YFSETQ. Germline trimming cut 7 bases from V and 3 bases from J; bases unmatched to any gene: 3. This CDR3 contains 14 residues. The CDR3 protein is CASGTGDYTGELFF. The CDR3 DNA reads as TGCGCCAGCGGGACAGGGGATTACACCGGGGAGCTGTTTTTT.

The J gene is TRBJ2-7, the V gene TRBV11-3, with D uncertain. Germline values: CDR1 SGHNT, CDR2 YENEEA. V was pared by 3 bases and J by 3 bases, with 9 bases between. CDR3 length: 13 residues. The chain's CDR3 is CASSFPSYYEQYF. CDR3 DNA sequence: TGTGCCAGCAGCTTCCCGAGTTACTACGAGCAGTACTTC.

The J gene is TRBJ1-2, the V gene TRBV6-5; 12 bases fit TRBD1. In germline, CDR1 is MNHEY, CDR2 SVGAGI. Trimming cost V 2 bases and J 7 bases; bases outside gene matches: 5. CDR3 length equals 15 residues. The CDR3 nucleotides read TGTGCCAGCAGTTACACGGGACAGGGGGCTTCTGGCTACACCTTC. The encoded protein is CASSYTGQGASGYTF.